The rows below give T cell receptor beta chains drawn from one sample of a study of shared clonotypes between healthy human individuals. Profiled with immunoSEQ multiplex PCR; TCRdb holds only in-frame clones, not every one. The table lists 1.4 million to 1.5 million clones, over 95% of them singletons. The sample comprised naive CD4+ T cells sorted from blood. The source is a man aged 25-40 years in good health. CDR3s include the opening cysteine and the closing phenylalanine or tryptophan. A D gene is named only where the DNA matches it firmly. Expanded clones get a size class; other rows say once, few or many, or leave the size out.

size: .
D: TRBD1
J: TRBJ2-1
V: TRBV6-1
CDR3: CASSGRPRDRGANEQFF
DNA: TGTGCCAGCAGTGGGCGACCACGGGACAGGGGGGCGAATGAGCAGTTCTTC

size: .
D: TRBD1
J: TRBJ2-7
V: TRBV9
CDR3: CASSVEGTGKQYF
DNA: TGTGCCAGCAGCGTAGAAGGGACAGGGAAGCAGTACTTC

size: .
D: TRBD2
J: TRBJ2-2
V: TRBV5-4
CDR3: CASLRGGGTGELFF
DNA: TGTGCCAGCCTGAGAGGCGGGGGCACCGGGGAGCTGTTTTTT

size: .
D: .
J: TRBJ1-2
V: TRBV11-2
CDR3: CASSLDLSFDYTF
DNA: TGTGCCAGCAGCTTAGATTTGAGTTTTGACTACACCTTC

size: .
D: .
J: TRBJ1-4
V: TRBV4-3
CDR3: CASSQDLRKKLFF
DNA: TGCGCCAGCAGCCAAGACCTTAGGAAAAAACTGTTTTTT

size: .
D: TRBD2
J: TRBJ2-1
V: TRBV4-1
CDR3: CASSYRLAGTPSYNEQFF
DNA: TGCGCCAGCAGCTACAGACTAGCGGGAACTCCATCCTACAATGAGCAGTTCTTC

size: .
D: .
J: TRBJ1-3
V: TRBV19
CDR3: CASSIRGDTIYF
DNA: TGTGCCAGTAGTATACGCGGGGACACCATATATTTT

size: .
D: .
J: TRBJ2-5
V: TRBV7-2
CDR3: CASSFWRETQYF
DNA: TGTGCCAGCAGCTTCTGGCGAGAGACCCAGTACTTC

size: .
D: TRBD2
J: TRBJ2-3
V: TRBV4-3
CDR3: CASSPGLAGVSDTQYF
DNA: TGCGCCAGCAGCCCCGGACTAGCGGGAGTTTCGGATACGCAGTATTTT

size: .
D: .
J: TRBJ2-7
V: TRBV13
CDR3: CASSPIRDFGNEQYF
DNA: TGTGCCAGCAGCCCAATTCGGGACTTCGGGAACGAGCAGTACTTC

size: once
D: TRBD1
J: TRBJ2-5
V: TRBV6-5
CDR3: CASSYPGQGARETQYF
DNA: TGTGCCAGCAGTTATCCCGGACAGGGGGCGCGGGAGACCCAGTACTTC

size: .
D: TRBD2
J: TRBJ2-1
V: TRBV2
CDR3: CATSRVKVAGTNEQFF
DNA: TGTGCCACCAGTAGAGTGAAGGTAGCGGGGACGAATGAGCAGTTCTTC

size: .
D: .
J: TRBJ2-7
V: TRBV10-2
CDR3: CASSDMRAEGYEQYF
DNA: TGCGCCAGCAGTGATATGAGGGCGGAGGGCTACGAGCAGTACTTC

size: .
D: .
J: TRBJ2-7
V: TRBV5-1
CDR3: CASSLLRGTYEQYF
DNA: TGCGCCAGCAGCTTGCTCAGGGGTACCTACGAGCAGTACTTC

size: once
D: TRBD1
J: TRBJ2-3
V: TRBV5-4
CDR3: CASSLRTGPTDTQYF
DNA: TGTGCCAGCAGCCTACGGACAGGTCCCACAGATACGCAGTATTTT

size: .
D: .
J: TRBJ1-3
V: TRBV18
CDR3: CASSPLSFPVPSGNTIYF
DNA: TGTGCCAGCTCACCACTTTCGTTCCCAGTTCCATCCGGAAACACCATATATTTT

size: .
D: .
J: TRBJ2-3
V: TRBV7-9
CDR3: CASSPSLDTQYF
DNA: TGTGCCAGCAGCCCGTCCTTGGATACGCAGTATTTT

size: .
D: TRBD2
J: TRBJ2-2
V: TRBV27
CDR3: CASSLLVAGGPGELFF
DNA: TGTGCCAGCAGTTTATTAGTTGCGGGAGGGCCCGGGGAGCTGTTTTTT

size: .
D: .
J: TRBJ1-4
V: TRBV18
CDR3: CASSPSQGMDEKLFF
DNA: TGTGCCAGCTCACCATCACAGGGTATGGATGAAAAACTGTTTTTT

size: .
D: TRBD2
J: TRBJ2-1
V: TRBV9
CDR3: CASGRLAGGNEQFF
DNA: TGTGCCAGCGGCCGACTAGCGGGAGGGAATGAGCAGTTCTTC

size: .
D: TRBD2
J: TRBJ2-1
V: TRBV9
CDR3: CASSQSTSGRGEQFF
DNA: TGTGCCAGCAGTCAGTCGACTAGCGGGAGGGGTGAGCAGTTCTTC

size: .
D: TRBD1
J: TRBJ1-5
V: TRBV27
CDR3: CASSPTRDSYSNQPQHF
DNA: TGTGCCAGCAGTCCGACCCGGGACAGCTATAGCAATCAGCCCCAGCATTTT

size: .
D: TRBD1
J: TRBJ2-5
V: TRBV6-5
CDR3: CASSYRGLGETQYF
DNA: TGTGCCAGCAGTTACAGGGGGCTGGGGGAGACCCAGTACTTC

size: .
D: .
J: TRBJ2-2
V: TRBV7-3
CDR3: CASSLKRSGELFF
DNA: TGTGCCAGCAGCTTAAAAAGGAGCGGGGAGCTGTTTTTT

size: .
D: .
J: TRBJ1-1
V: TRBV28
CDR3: CASSSSRGTLGTEAFF
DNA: .

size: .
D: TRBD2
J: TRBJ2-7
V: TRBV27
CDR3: CASSLSGALAGGRGEQYF
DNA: TGTGCCAGCAGTTTATCGGGTGCCCTCGCGGGAGGGAGGGGGGAGCAGTACTTC